The clone carrying this T cell receptor beta chain was seen at least ten times. The antigen is unknown. Germline loops: CDR1 MNHEY, CDR2 SVGAGI. This CDR3 is built from 16 residues. With V trimmed by 6 bases and J by 4 bases, 11 bases remained unmatched. This entry is derived from a study of neurological immune-mediated disorders. Whole-study findings and limits: Expansion of TCR clones was greatest in HTLV-1-associated myelopathy and smallest in multiple sclerosis, where it fell below that of healthy controls.

TCRdb passed the 5' RACE reads through MiXCR, listing each CDR3 protein once. Of over 45,000 distinct CDR3 sequences listed, about 23% were seen once; the top ten hold more than 20%. The rearrangement joins TRBV6-5 to TRBJ2-3; 9 bases map to TRBD1. Sequenced material: PBMCs. The sequence was collected from a woman in her seventies in good health. CDR3 in amino acids: CASSQPGTGFPDTQYF. In DNA, the CDR3 is TGTGCCAGCAGCCAACCCGGGACAGGGTTCCCAGATACGCAGTATTTT.